Listed here are 17 T cell receptor beta chains from one sample, sequenced in a study of response to subunit inactivated influenza vaccine. TCRdb re-called the RT-PCR reads through MiXCR, storing one row per CDR3 protein. The sample contains hundreds of thousands of distinct CDR3 sequences, about 7.6% of which appear only once. The input for sequencing was PBMCs from blood, taken less than 30 months after vaccination. The receptor set was obtained from a man in his fifties or sixties who received an inactivated influenza vaccine.

This clonotype was recorded a few times. The chain is built from TRBV20-1 and TRBJ1-1; the match to TRBD1 covers 7 bases. CDR3 length equals 13 residues. Germline CDR1 and CDR2: DFQATT and SNEGSKA (reference sequence). Trimming cost V 6 bases and J 2 bases; bases outside gene matches: 6. The chain's CDR3 is CSAARQGNTEAFF. The CDR3 nucleotides are TGCAGTGCCGCGAGACAGGGTAACACTGAAGCTTTCTTT.

This clonotype was seen a few times. The chain links TRBV5-1 to TRBJ2-1; no firm D call. The CDR3 runs 15 residues. V was pared by 4 bases and J by 6 bases, with 17 bases between. The germline V gene encodes CDR1 SGHRS and CDR2 YFSETQ. In nucleotides, the CDR3 is TGCGCCAGCAGCCGCGACGTGGCCAGCTCCAATGAGCAGTTCTTC. Its protein product is CASSRDVASSNEQFF.

J is TRBJ2-5 and V is TRBV27; TRBD1 matches 7 bases. The trim removed 5 bases at V and 5 bases at J, leaving 11 bases unmatched. The germline V gene encodes CDR1 MNHEY and CDR2 SMNVEV (reference sequence). The CDR3 runs to 15 residues. CDR3 in amino acids: CASSRSDRAVETQYF. CDR3 bases: TGTGCCAGCAGTCGATCCGACAGGGCTGTGGAGACCCAGTACTTC.

This clonotype was found a few times. The chain uses TRBV5-1 and TRBJ1-1; 7 bases are shared with TRBD1. Germline V lookup: CDR1 SGHRS, CDR2 YFSETQ. The CDR3 totals 14 residues. Trimming took 2 bases from V and 4 from J; bases not matched to a gene: 5. CDR3 sequence: CASSFRGFATEAFF. CDR3 in DNA: TGCGCCAGCAGCTTCAGGGGGTTCGCCACTGAAGCTTTCTTT.

This clonotype turned up a few times. The chain employs TRBV6-1 and TRBJ2-4; the D gene is possibly TRBD2 (5 bases). The V gene lost 3 bases and the J gene lost 0 bases, with 15 bases spanning the gap. Germline V lookup: CDR1 MNHNS, CDR2 SASEGT. The CDR3 sequence is 17 residues long. The CDR3 coding sequence is TGTGCCAGCAGTGAGCTTGAGGGATCGTTAGCCAAAAACATTCAGTACTTC. Amino acid sequence: CASSELEGSLAKNIQYF.

J is TRBJ2-7 and V is TRBV6-2 or TRBV6-3; 7 bases are a match to TRBD2. Germline V gene sequence: CDR1 MNHEY, CDR2 SVGEGT. The CDR3 spans 19 residues. J lost 2 bases, V lost 2 bases, and 18 bases had no gene match. The CDR3 DNA sequence: TGTGCCAGCAGTTACGATCGAGGGCTTGCGGGAGATTTTCCCTACGAGCAGTACTTC. Translating gives CASSYDRGLAGDFPYEQYF.

This clonotype was seen more than once but under ten times. This chain connects TRBV29-1 to TRBJ1-1; 8 bases are shared with TRBD1. This CDR3 spans 14 amino acids. V trimming: 4 bases; J trimming: 4 bases; junction bases outside the gene matches: 8. Germline CDR1 reads SQVTM; CDR2 reads ANQGSEA. The CDR3 DNA sequence: TGCAGCGTTGGGGACAGGTTATCGGGCACTGAAGCTTTCTTT. This codes for CSVGDRLSGTEAFF.

In this sample, this clonotype turned up a few times. The rearrangement links TRBV7-6 to TRBJ2-7, with 10 bases aligning to TRBD1. Germline V gene sequence: CDR1 SGHVS, CDR2 FNYEAQ. J lost 3 bases, V lost 5 bases, and 10 bases had no gene match. This CDR3 has 16 amino acids. The CDR3 nucleotides read TGTGCCAGCAGCGCCTTTCCAAGGACAGGGGGCTACGAGCAGTACTTC. This codes for CASSAFPRTGGYEQYF.

The gene calls are TRBV7-6 and TRBJ2-3; 13 nucleotides align to TRBD2. Looked up from germline, CDR1 is SGHVS and CDR2 is FNYEAQ. CDR3 length: 17 residues. V was pared by 4 bases and J by 2 bases, with 6 bases of the junction left unmatched. The CDR3 protein is CASSSRTSGGYTDTQYF. In nucleotides, the CDR3 is TGTGCCAGCAGCTCTCGGACTAGCGGGGGATACACAGATACGCAGTATTTT.

This clonotype appeared many times. The CDR3 sequence is CATSRDLGPTTNEQFF. In DNA form, the CDR3 reads TGTGCCACCAGCAGAGATTTAGGACCAACCACCAATGAGCAGTTCTTC. The chain couples TRBV15 to TRBJ2-1; no reliable D call. The V end was cut by 0 bases, the J end by 6 bases, with 15 bases between. The CDR3 spans 16 residues. CDR1 is LNHNV, CDR2 YYDKDF, per germline (reference sequence).

This chain joins TRBV15 and TRBJ2-1, with D maybe TRBD1 (6 bases). Germline V gene sequence: CDR1 LNHNV, CDR2 YYDKDF (reference sequence). V lost 1 base to trimming and J lost 7 bases, with 14 bases between them. The CDR3 covers 15 residues. CDR3 residues: CATSRVGGPSNEQFF. The CDR3 bases are TGTGCCACCAGCAGAGTAGGGGGACCCTCAAATGAGCAGTTCTTC.

This clonotype was detected many times. The V call is TRBV18, the J call TRBJ2-3; no firm D call. CDR1 and CDR2 (germline): KGHSH, LQKENI. V lost 2 bases, J lost 4 bases, and 10 bases lay in between. This CDR3 is 14 amino acids long. In DNA, the CDR3 is TGTGCCAGCTCACCAACGGGTGGCTCAGATACGCAGTATTTT. This codes for CASSPTGGSDTQYF.

The gene calls are TRBV5-4 and TRBJ2-7; D may match TRBD1 or TRBD2 (6 bases each). The germline V and J ends were trimmed by 1 base and 1 base, with 9 bases remaining between them. The CDR3 sequence is 14 residues long. Germline CDR1 SGHNT, CDR2 YYREEE (reference sequence). CDR3 sequence: CASSLRGVSYEQYF. In DNA form, the CDR3 reads TGTGCCAGCAGCTTGAGGGGGGTTTCCTACGAGCAGTACTTC.

V usage is TRBV27 and J usage is TRBJ2-1, with TRBD2 as a possible D gene (6 bases). This CDR3 is built from 15 residues. Trimming pared 3 bases from V and 4 bases from J, leaving 13 bases between. Germline V gene data show CDR1 as MNHEY and CDR2 as SMNVEV (reference sequence). DNA for the CDR3: TGTGCCAGCAGTTTTGGGCTAGCGTCTTACAATGAGCAGTTCTTC. Protein: CASSFGLASYNEQFF.

This clonotype has more than one count but fewer than ten. The chain carries TRBV7-8 and TRBJ2-1; 8 nucleotides match TRBD2. Losses at the gene ends were 5 bases for V and 5 bases for J; bases not matched to a gene: 11. Germline-derived CDR1 and CDR2 are SGHVS and FQNEAQ. The CDR3 covers 16 residues. CDR3 DNA sequence: TGTGCCAGCAGCGTAATTAGCGGGATAAACGACAATGAGCAGTTCTTC. Translated, it gives CASSVISGINDNEQFF. The full variable domain, in which reference TRBV7-8 and TRBJ2-1 provide the parts outside the CDR3, is GAGVSQSPRYKVAKRGQDVALRCDPISGHVSLFWYQQALGQGPEFLTYFQNEAQLDKSGLPSDRFFAERPEGSVSTLKIQRTQQEDSAVYLCASSVISGINDNEQFFGPGTRLTVL.

This chain joins TRBV5-1 and TRBJ1-1; possible D gene TRBD1, 5 bases. Between the trimmed V and J ends, which lost 7 bases and 1 base, there was a span of 11 bases. Germline CDR1 is SGHRS and CDR2 is YFSETQ. This CDR3 spans 13 amino acids. The CDR3 DNA reads as TGCGCCAGCTTGGGGGAGGGGAACACTGAAGCTTTCTTT. Translated: CASLGEGNTEAFF.

Only a few counts were recorded for this clonotype. This sequence joins TRBV11-3 and TRBJ2-5; 9 nucleotides align to TRBD1. This CDR3 is 15 amino acids long. The J segment lost 5 bases and the V segment lost 5 bases, leaving 9 bases of the junction unmatched. Germline V gives CDR1 SGHNT, CDR2 YENEEA. CDR3 residues: CASSQGTGQMETQYF. The DNA for the CDR3 is TGTGCCAGCAGCCAGGGGACAGGGCAAATGGAGACCCAGTACTTC.